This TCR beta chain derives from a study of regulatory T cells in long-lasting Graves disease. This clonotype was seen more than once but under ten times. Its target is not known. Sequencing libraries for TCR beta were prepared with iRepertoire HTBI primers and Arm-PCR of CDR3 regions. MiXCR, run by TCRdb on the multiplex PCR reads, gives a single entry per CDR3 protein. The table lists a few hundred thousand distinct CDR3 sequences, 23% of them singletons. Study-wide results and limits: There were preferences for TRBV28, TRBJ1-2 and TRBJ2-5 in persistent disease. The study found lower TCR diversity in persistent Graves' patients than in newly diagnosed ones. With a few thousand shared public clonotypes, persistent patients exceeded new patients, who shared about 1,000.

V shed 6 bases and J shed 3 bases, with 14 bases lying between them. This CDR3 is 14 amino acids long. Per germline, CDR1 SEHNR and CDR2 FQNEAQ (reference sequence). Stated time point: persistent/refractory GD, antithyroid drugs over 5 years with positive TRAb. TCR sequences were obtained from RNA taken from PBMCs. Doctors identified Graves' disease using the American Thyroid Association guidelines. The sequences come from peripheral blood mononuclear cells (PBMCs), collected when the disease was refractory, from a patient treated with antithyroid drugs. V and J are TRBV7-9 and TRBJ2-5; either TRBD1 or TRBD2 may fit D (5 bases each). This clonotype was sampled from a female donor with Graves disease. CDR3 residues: CASSPRDQEETQYF. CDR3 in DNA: TGTGCCAGCAGTCCTCGGGACCAAGAAGAGACCCAGTACTTC. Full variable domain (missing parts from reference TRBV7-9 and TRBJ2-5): DTGVSQNPRHKITKRGQNVTFRCDPISEHNRLYWYRQTLGQGPEFLTYFQNEAQLEKSRLLSDRFSAERPKGSFSTLEIQRTEQGDSAMYLCASSPRDQEETQYFGPGTRLLVL.